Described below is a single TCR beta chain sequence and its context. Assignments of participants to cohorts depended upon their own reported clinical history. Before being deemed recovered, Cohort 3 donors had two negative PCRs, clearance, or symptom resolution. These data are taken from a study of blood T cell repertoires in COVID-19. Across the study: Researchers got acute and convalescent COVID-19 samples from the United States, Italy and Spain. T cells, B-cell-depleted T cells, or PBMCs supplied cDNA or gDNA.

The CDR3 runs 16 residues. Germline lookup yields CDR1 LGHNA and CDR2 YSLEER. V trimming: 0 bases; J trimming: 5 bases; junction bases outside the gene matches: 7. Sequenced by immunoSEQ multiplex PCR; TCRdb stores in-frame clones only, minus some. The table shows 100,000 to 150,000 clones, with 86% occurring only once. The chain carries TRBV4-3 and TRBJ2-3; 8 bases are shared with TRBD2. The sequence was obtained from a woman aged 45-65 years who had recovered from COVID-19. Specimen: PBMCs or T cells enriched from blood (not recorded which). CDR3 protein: CASSQEVYGGGDTQYF. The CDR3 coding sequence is TGCGCCAGCAGCCAAGAAGTGTACGGGGGGGGAGATACGCAGTATTTT.